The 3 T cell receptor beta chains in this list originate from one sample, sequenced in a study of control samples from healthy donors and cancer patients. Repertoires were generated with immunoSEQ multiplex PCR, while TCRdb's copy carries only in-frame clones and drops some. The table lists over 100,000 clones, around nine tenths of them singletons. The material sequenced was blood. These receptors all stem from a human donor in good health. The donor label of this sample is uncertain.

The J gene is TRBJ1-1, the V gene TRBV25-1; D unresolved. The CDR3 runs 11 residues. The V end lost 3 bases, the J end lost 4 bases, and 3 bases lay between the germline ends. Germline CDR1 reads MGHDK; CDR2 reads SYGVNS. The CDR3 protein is CASSDFTEAFF. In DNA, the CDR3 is TGTGCCAGCAGTGATTTCACTGAAGCTTTCTTT.

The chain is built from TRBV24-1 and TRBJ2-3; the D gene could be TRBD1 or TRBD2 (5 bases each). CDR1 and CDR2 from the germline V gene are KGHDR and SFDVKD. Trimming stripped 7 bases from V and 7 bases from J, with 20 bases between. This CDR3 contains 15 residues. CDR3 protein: CATSHRDARFNTQYF. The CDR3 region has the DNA TGTGCCACCAGCCACCGGGACGCCCGATTCAATACGCAGTATTTT.

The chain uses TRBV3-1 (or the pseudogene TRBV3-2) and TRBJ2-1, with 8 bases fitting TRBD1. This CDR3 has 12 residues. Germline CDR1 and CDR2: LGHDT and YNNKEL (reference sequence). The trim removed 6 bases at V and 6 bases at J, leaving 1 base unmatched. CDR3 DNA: TGTGCCAGCAGAACAGGGGGCAATGAGCAGTTCTTC. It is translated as CASRTGGNEQFF.